This entry concerns a single TCR beta chain. Its target is not known. Losses at the gene ends were 2 bases for V and 3 bases for J; bases not matched to a gene: 13. This CDR3 has 18 amino acids. CDR1 and CDR2 from the germline V gene are MGHRA and YSYEKL. Only in-frame clones appear in the TCRdb table, and some are missing; sequencing was by immunoSEQ multiplex PCR. The sample shows around 77,000 clones, 85% to 90% of them seen only once. This sample stems from a study of OX40 agonist ivuxolimab in advanced cancers. Study details: All patients had ivuxolimab intravenously every 2 weeks at 0.01 to 10 mg/kg. Study conclusions and caveats: Normalized T-cell clonal expansion was also low in a subset of nonresponders. Some of the lowest clonal expansion was seen in partial responders at 0.1-3.0 mg/kg.

The chain carries TRBV4-1 and TRBJ1-3; 7 nucleotides line up with TRBD1. The sequenced sample was CD4+ or CD8+ T cells sorted from blood, obtained in a trial of the OX40 agonist ivuxolimab. This clonotype was sampled from an adult with an advanced solid tumor such as melanoma, head and neck, liver or kidney cancer. The CDR3 spells CASSQPLRGRGLGNTIYF. CDR3 coding DNA: TGCGCCAGCAGCCAACCACTCAGGGGGAGAGGGCTTGGAAACACCATATATTTT.